This T cell receptor beta chain was recorded in a study of human T cells and chemical hapten exposure (dated by TCRdb to about 2021). For context, the study as a whole: For sensitization, 2% DPC in acetone was applied to a roughly 2 cm by roughly 2 cm area of upper inner arm skin. The patient cohort, mostly female, included alopecia areata with under or over 50% scalp involvement, alopecia totalis and alopecia universalis. Blood was sampled from patients pre-sensitization (week 0) and at 2, 6 and about 24 weeks after DPC sensitization. Patch tests used Finn chambers with 0.01% DPC on the upper back, scored after 6 days by International Contact Dermatitis Research Group standards. Around 30 alopecia patients provided blood for TCR sequencing at one to four time points (pre-sensitization, 2, 6 and 24 weeks). The study tracked peripheral blood TCR repertoire changes in vivo during primary and secondary sensitization to the hapten diphenylcyclopropenone (DPC) in alopecia patients. Weekly therapeutic DPC doses were additionally applied to the scalp of patients throughout the roughly 22-week study period. The libraries were sequenced as a pool, and the TCR yield per sample differed mostly because of small variations in library volumes within the pool.

According to the germline V gene, CDR1 reads SGDLS and CDR2 reads YYNGEE. The CDR3 has 14 amino acids, counting the end cysteine and phenylalanine. Just CDR3 DNA is preserved here, 42 bases in frame from base 1. V sheds 4 bases and J sheds 4 bases, leaving 15 bases between their ends. On the study overall, not on this receptor specifically: The number of PT1 expanded TCRs positively correlated with patch test score, significant at thresholds 8, 16 and 32 but not 4. Compared with pre-sensitization or healthy control sets, expanded TCRs formed significantly more large CDR3 similarity clusters, which is consistent with antigen-driven responses. Repeated subsampling changed both the strength of the expansion versus patch-test correlation and the threshold at which the correlation became significant. The number of TCRs above 1 in 1000 frequency did not change with DPC sensitization; there was no evidence of global repertoire structure alterations. Because all patients had alopecia, a presumed autoimmune disease, the immune response of the patients might differ from that of healthy individuals.

The method behind the library was RACE. Data came from a NextSeq 500. During library preparation, unique molecular identifiers were attached to individual cDNA molecules so that TCRs could be counted quantitatively and reproducibly. From each blood RNA sample, both TCR alpha and TCR beta chains were sequenced. The authors' pipeline ran thus. Samples had a median of about 96,000 TCRs, with a range from about 20,000 to 690,600. The Decombinator software suite was used to annotate the V, J and CDR3 of the TCR reads. For the PS versus PT1 abundance plots, all samples were subsampled to the same number of TCRs (28,000). TCRs were defined as expanded if absent before sensitization and observed at least eight times at the 2-week time point. TCRdb trimmed public reads at Q25 via fastp, called clones via MiXCR and kept in-frame beta chains. A single entry per CDR3 protein holds the most common genes and DNA from its merged rows. The V and J calls shown here were made by TCRdb, not taken from the authors' results. Here the sample has 95,000 to 130,000 distinct CDR3 sequences; about 12% occur a single time. More than 1.3% of the sample rests with the top ten.

The sample holds a few counts of this clonotype. Its antigen is unknown. One base away there is no much larger clone; base qualities are not given. The time point label here, explained by the study, means: patch test 1, 2 weeks after DPC sensitization. Per the publication, the treatment or condition label means: therapeutic diphenylcyclopropenone sensitization with weekly scalp DPC. At each patch-test visit, blood was drawn before the patch test was applied. Patients were eligible if aged 18 to 70, diagnosed with alopecia and judged suitable for DPC therapy, and pregnant patients were excluded. Total RNA was isolated from unfractionated whole blood collected in Tempus Blood RNA tubes.

This TCR was recovered from a woman aged 45-65 years with alopecia areata. Some clones in this sample may be carry-over from other donors' samples. Recombination linked TRBV9 to TRBJ2-7; confidence is insufficient to name the D gene. This material consisted of whole blood, taken in connection with sensitization to the hapten diphenylcyclopropenone (DPC). The nucleotide sequence is given as TGTGCCAGCAGCCCCGGGCCTTATTCGTACGAGCAGTACTTC. It encodes CASSPGPYSYEQYF.